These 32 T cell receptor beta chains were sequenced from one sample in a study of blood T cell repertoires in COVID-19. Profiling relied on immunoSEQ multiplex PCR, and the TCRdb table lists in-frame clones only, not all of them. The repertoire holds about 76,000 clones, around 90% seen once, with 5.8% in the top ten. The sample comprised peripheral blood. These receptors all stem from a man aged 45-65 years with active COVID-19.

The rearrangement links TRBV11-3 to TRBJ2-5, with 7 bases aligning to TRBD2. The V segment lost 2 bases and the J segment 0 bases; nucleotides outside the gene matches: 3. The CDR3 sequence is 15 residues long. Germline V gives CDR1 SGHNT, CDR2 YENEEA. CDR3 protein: CASSLSAGDQETQYF. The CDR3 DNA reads TGTGCCAGCAGCTTAAGTGCGGGGGACCAAGAGACCCAGTACTTC.

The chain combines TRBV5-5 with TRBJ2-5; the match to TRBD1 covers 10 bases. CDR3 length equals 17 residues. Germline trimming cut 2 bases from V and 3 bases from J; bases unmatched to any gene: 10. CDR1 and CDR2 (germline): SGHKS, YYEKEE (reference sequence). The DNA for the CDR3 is TGTGCCAGCAGCTTACTGGACAGGGGGGCTAAAGAAGAGACCCAGTACTTC. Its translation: CASSLLDRGAKEETQYF.

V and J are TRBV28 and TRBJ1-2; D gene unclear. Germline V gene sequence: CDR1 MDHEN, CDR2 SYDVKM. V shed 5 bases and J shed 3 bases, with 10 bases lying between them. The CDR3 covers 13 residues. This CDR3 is CASSPTRDYGYTF. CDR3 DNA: TGTGCCAGCAGTCCAACACGGGACTATGGCTACACCTTC.

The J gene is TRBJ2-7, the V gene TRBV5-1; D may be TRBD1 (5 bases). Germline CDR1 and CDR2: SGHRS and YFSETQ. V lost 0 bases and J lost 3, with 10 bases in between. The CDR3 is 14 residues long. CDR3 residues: CASSLVGRDYEQYF. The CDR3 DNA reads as TGCGCCAGCAGCTTGGTCGGCAGGGACTACGAGCAGTACTTC.

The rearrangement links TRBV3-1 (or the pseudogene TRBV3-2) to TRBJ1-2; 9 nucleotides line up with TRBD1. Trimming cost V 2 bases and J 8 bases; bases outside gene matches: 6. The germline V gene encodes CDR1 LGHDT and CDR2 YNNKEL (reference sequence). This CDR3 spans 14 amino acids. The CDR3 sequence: CASSQTRDREGYTF. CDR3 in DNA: TGTGCCAGCAGCCAAACTCGGGACAGGGAAGGCTACACCTTC.

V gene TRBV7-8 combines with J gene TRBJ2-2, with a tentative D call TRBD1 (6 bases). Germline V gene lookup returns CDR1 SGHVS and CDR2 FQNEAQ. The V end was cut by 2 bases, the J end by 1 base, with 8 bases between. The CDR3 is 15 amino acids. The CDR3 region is CASSLSGVNTGELFF. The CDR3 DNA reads TGTGCCAGCAGCTTATCAGGGGTGAACACCGGGGAGCTGTTTTTT.

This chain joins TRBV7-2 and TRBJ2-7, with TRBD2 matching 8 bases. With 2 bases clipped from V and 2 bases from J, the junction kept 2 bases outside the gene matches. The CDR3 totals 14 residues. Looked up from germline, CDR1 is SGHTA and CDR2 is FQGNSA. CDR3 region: CASSLNGGAYEQYF. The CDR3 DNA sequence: TGTGCCAGCAGCTTAAACGGGGGGGCCTACGAGCAGTACTTC.

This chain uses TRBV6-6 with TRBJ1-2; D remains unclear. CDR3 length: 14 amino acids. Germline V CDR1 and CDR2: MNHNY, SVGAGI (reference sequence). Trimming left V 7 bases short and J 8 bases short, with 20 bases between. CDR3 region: CASKIGSQTGGYTF. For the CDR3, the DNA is TGTGCCAGCAAGATCGGCAGTCAAACGGGGGGCTACACCTTC.

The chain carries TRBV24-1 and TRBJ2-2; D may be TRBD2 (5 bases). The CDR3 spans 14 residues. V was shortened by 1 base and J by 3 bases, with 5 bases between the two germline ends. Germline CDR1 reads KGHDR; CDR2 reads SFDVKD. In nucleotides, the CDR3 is TGTGCCACCAGTGATTTACTAGACACCGGGGAGCTGTTTTTT. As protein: CATSDLLDTGELFF.

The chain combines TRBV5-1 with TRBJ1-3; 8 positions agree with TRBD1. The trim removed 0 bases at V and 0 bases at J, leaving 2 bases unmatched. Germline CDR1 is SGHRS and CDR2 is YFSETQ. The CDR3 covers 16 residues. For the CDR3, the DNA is TGCGCCAGCAGCTTGGACGGACAGGGCTCTGGAAACACCATATATTTT. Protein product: CASSLDGQGSGNTIYF.

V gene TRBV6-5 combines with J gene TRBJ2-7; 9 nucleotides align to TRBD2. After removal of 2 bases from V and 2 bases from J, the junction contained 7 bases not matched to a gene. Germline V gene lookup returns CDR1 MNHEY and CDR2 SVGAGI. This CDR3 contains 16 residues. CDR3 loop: CASSYAGASGTYEQYF. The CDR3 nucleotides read TGTGCCAGCAGTTACGCCGGGGCTAGCGGGACCTACGAGCAGTACTTC.

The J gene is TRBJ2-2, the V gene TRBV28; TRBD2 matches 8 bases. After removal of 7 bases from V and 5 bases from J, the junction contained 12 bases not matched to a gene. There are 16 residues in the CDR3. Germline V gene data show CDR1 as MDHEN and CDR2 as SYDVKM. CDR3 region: CASKDGASGRTGELFF. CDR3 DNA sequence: TGTGCCAGCAAAGATGGGGCTAGCGGGCGGACCGGGGAGCTGTTTTTT.

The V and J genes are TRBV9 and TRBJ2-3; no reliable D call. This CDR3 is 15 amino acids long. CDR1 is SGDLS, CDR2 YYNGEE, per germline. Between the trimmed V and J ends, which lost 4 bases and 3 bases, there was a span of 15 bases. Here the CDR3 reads CASSPTRLGTDTQYF. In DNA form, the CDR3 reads TGTGCCAGCAGCCCAACGAGACTTGGGACAGATACGCAGTATTTT.

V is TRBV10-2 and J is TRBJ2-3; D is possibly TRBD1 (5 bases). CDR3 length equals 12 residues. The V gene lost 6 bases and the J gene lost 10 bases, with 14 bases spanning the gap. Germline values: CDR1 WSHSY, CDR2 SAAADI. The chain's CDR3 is CASRTDSLAQYF. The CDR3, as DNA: TGCGCCAGCAGAACCGACAGTTTAGCGCAGTATTTT.

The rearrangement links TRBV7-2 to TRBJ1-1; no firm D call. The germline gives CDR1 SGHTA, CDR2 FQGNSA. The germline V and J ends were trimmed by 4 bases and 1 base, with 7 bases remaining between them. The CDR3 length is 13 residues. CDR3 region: CASSSRPNTEAFF. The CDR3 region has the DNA TGTGCCAGCAGCTCGCGTCCGAACACTGAAGCTTTCTTT.

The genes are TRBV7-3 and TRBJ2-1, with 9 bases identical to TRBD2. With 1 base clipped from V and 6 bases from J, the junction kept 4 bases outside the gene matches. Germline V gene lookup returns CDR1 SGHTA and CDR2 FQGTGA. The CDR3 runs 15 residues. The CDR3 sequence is CASSLIAGVLNEQFF. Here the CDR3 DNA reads TGTGCCAGCAGCTTAATAGCGGGAGTACTCAATGAGCAGTTCTTC.

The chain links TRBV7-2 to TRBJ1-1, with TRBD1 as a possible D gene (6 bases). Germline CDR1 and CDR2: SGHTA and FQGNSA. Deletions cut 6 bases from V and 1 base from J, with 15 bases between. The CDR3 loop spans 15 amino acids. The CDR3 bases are TGTGCCAGCAGACCAGTCAGGGGAGAGAACACTGAAGCTTTCTTT. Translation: CASRPVRGENTEAFF.

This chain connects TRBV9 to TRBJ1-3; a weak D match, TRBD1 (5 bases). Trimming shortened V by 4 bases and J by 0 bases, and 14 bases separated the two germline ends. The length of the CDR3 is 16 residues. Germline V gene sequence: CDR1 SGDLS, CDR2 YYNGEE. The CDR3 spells CASSPLTVYSGNTIYF. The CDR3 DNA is TGTGCCAGCAGCCCCTTGACAGTTTACTCTGGAAACACCATATATTTT.

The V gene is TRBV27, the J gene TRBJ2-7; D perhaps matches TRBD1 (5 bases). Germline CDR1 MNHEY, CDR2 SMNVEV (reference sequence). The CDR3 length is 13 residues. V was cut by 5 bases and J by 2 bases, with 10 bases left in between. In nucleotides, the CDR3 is TGTGCCAGCAGTATCGACAGCCCCTACGAGCAGTACTTC. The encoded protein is CASSIDSPYEQYF.

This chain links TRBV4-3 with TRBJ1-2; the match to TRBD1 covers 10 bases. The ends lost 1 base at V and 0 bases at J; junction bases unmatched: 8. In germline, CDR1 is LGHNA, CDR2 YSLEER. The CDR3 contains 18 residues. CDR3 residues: CASSQVLPGTGANYGYTF. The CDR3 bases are TGCGCCAGCAGCCAAGTCCTACCCGGGACAGGGGCTAACTATGGCTACACCTTC.

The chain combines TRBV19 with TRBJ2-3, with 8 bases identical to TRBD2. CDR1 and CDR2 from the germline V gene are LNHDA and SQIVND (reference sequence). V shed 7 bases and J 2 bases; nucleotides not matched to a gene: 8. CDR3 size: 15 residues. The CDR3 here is CASNPSGSVTDTQYF. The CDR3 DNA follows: TGTGCCAGTAACCCGAGCGGGAGTGTCACAGATACGCAGTATTTT.

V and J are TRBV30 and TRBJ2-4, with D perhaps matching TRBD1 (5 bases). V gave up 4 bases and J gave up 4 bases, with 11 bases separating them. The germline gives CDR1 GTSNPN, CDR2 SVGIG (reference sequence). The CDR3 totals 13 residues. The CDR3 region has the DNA TGTGCCTGGAAGCCGGACAATAAAAACATTCAGTACTTC. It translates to CAWKPDNKNIQYF.

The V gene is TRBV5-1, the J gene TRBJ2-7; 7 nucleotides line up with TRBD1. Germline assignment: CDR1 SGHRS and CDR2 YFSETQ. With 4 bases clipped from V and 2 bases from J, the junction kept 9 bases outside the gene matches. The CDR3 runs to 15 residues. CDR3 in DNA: TGCGCCAGCAGCCCACGACAGGGAACTCCCTACGAGCAGTACTTC. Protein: CASSPRQGTPYEQYF. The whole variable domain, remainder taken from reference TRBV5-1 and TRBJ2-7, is KAGVTQTPRYLIKTRGQQVTLSCSPISGHRSVSWYQQTPGQGLQFLFEYFSETQRNKGNFPGRFSGRQFSNSRSEMNVSTLELGDSALYLCASSPRQGTPYEQYFGPGTRLTVT.

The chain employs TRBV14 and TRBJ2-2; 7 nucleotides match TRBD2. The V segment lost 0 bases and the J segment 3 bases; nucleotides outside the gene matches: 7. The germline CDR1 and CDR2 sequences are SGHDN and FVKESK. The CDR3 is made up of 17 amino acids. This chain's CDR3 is CASSQESLAADTGELFF. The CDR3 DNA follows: TGTGCCAGCAGCCAAGAGTCCCTAGCGGCCGACACCGGGGAGCTGTTTTTT.

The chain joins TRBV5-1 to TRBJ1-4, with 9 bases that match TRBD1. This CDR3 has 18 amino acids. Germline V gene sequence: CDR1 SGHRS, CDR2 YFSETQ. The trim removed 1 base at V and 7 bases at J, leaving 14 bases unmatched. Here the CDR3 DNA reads TGCGCCAGCAGCTTGCAGCCGGACAGGGGAGAGGGGGGTGAAAAACTGTTTTTT. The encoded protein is CASSLQPDRGEGGEKLFF.

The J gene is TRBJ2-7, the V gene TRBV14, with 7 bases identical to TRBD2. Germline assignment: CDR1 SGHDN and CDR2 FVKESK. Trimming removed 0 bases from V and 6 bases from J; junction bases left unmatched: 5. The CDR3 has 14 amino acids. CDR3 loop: CASSQEAGRPEQYF. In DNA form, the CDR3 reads TGTGCCAGCAGCCAAGAAGCGGGGCGGCCCGAGCAGTACTTC. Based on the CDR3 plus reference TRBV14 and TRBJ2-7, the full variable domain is EAGVTQFPSHSVIEKGQTVTLRCDPISGHDNLYWYRRVMGKEIKFLLHFVKESKQDESGMPNNRFLAERTGGTYSTLKVQPAELEDSGVYFCASSQEAGRPEQYFGPGTRLTVT.

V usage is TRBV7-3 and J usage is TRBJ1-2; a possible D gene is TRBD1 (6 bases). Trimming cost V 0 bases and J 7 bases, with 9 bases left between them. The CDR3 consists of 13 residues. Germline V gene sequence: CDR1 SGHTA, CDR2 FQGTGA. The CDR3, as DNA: TGTGCCAGCAGCTTAACGTTACAGGGTGGCTACACCTTC. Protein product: CASSLTLQGGYTF.

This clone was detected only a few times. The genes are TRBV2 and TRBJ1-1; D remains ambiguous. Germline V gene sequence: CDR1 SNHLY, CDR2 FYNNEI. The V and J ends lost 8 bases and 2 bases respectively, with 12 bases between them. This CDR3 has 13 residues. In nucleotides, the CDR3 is TGTGCCAGCTCCCTTGACTCTAACACTGAAGCTTTCTTT. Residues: CASSLDSNTEAFF. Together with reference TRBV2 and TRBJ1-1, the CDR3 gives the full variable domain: EPEVTQTPSHQVTQMGQEVILRCVPISNHLYFYWYRQILGQKVEFLVSFYNNEISEKSEIFDDQFSVERPDGSNFTLKIRSTKLEDSAMYFCASSLDSNTEAFFGQGTRLTVV.

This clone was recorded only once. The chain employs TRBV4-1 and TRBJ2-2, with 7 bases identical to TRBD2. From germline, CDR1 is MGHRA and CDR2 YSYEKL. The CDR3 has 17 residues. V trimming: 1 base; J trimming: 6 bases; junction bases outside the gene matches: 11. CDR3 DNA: TGCGCCAGCAGCCAAGTCGGGGGGATCCGGAGGTCCGGGGAGCTGTTTTTT. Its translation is CASSQVGGIRRSGELFF.

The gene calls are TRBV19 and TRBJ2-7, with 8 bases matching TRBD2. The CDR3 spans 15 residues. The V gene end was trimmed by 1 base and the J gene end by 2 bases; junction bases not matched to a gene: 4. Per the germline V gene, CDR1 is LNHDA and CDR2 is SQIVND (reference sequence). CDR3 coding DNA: TGTGCCAGTAGTATAGTGCAGCGGGGGCCCTACGAGCAGTACTTC. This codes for CASSIVQRGPYEQYF. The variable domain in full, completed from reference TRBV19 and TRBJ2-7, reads DGGITQSPKYLFRKEGQNVTLSCEQNLNHDAMYWYRQDPGQGLRLIYYSQIVNDFQKGDIAEGYSVSREKKESFPLTVTSAQKNPTAFYLCASSIVQRGPYEQYFGPGTRLTVT.

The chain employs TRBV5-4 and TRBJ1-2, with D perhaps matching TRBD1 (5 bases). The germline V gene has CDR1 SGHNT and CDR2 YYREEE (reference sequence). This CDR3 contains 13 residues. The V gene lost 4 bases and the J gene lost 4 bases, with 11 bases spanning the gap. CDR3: CASSPRDFYGYTF. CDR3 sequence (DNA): TGTGCCAGCAGCCCGCGGGACTTCTATGGCTACACCTTC.

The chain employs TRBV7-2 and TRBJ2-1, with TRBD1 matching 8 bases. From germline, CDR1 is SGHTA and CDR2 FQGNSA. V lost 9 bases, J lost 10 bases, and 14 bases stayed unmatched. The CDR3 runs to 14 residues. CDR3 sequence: CARGMDWDRQEQFF. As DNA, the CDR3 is TGTGCCAGGGGGATGGATTGGGACAGGCAGGAGCAGTTCTTC.